This is a list of T cell receptor beta chains from one sample in a study of metastatic and nonmetastatic thyroid tumors. TCRdb re-called clones via MiXCR from the PCR reads. This sample has 25,000 to 35,000 clones, with about a tenth found just once. The source material was blood. These receptors were taken from a female donor with papillary thyroid cancer or a benign thyroid nodule (not recorded which). Some clones in this sample may be carry-over from other donors' samples. Both conserved end residues are part of each CDR3. The order of the fields is CDR3 protein, CDR3 DNA, J gene, V gene, D gene, clone size. D genes are given only for firm matches. Size tells how often a clone was seen (once, few, many) or the class of an expanded clone, and some rows leave it out.

CASSRLAGGRSNEQFF TGTGCCAGCTCACGACTAGCGGGAGGCCGTAGCAATGAGCAGTTCTTC TRBJ2-1 TRBV18 TRBD2 many
CASGYRGYEQFF TGTGCCAGCGGGTATAGGGGGTATGAGCAGTTCTTC TRBJ2-1 TRBV12-3/TRBV12-4 - medium-sized
CASSPPGGLATDTQYF TGTGCCAGCTCACCACCAGGGGGGTTGGCCACAGATACGCAGTATTTT TRBJ2-3 TRBV18 - many
CASSQADPARGSPLHF TGTGCCAGCAGCCAAGCGGACCCAGCAAGAGGGTCACCCCTCCACTTT TRBJ1-6 TRBV14 - many
CASRPDRKPYGYTF TGTGCCAGCAGACCCGACAGGAAACCCTATGGCTACACCTTC TRBJ1-2 TRBV6-2/TRBV6-3 - many
CASSEASGSTDTQYF TGTGCCAGCAGTGAGGCTAGCGGGAGCACAGATACGCAGTATTTT TRBJ2-3 TRBV6-4 TRBD2 many
CASSLFPLEGSGNTIYF TGTGCCAGCAGTCTCTTCCCGTTAGAGGGCTCTGGAAACACCATATATTTT TRBJ1-3 TRBV6-1 - medium-sized
CASSVAEGARETQYF TGTGCCAGCAGCGTAGCCGAAGGGGCGAGAGAGACCCAGTACTTC TRBJ2-5 TRBV9 - few
CASSIRQGWNNSPLHF TGTGCCAGTAGTATCCGACAGGGCTGGAATAATTCACCCCTCCACTTT TRBJ1-6 TRBV19 TRBD1 many
CASRLGEKDTGELFF TGTGCCAGCAGACTAGGAGAAAAGGACACCGGGGAGCTGTTTTTT TRBJ2-2 TRBV6-2/TRBV6-3 - medium-sized
CASGIGTSGYRDTQYF TGCGCCAGCGGGATTGGGACTAGCGGGTACAGAGATACGCAGTATTTT TRBJ2-3 TRBV5-1 TRBD2 -
CASSIDRGGNQPQHF TGTGCCAGTAGTATTGACAGGGGTGGCAATCAGCCCCAGCATTTT TRBJ1-5 TRBV19 TRBD1 many
CASSGSNNEQFF TGTGCCAGCAGCGGATCTAACAATGAGCAGTTCTTC TRBJ2-1 TRBV11-2 - -
CASSQETSVGGNTDTQYF TGCGCCAGCAGCCAGGAAACTAGCGTCGGTGGGAACACAGATACGCAGTATTTT TRBJ2-3 TRBV4-3 TRBD2 many
CAWSPGLAGGDTQYF TGTGCCTGGAGCCCGGGACTAGCGGGAGGAGATACGCAGTATTTT TRBJ2-3 TRBV30 TRBD2 many
CSASDGGGSYGYTF TGCAGTGCTAGCGACGGGGGAGGGAGCTATGGCTACACCTTC TRBJ1-2 TRBV20-1 - many
CASSIAPESYGYTF TGTGCCAGTAGTATAGCCCCAGAGTCCTATGGCTACACCTTC TRBJ1-2 TRBV19 - many
CASSLLEGNEQYF TGTGCCAGCAGCTTATTGGAGGGCAACGAGCAGTACTTC TRBJ2-7 TRBV7-8 - many
CASGLIYGTANTEAFF TGTGCTAGTGGTTTGATCTACGGGACGGCGAACACTGAAGCTTTCTTT TRBJ1-1 TRBV12-5 - many
CASSLVGRYNEQFF TGTGCCAGCAGCTTAGTAGGCAGATACAATGAGCAGTTCTTC TRBJ2-1 TRBV11-2 - many
CASSPSGLSTDTQYF TGTGCCAGCAGTCCTAGCGGTCTGAGCACAGATACGCAGTATTTT TRBJ2-3 TRBV7-6 TRBD2 many
CASSGFAGVTKNIQYF TGTGCCAGCAGTGGGTTTGCAGGGGTAACCAAAAACATTCAGTACTTC TRBJ2-4 TRBV6-1 - many
CASSFSGLAGGPNEQFF TGTGCCAGCAGCTTCTCCGGACTAGCGGGGGGGCCCAATGAGCAGTTCTTC TRBJ2-1 TRBV11-1 TRBD2 -
CASSKGDSRMYYCYTF TGTGCCAGTAGTAAAGGTGACTCTCGAATGTACTATTGCTACACCTTC TRBJ1-2 TRBV19 - -
CASSLWTGTETQYF TGCGCCAGCAGCCTATGGACAGGTACAGAGACCCAGTACTTC TRBJ2-5 TRBV4-1 TRBD1 many
CSARGAGGTGELFF TGCAGTGCTAGGGGAGCGGGGGGCACCGGGGAGCTGTTTTTT TRBJ2-2 TRBV20-1 TRBD2 many
CSARETSGSSDTQYF TGCAGTGCTAGAGAGACTAGCGGGAGTTCAGATACGCAGTATTTT TRBJ2-3 TRBV20-1 TRBD2 once
CASSPIAEIQETQYF TGTGCCAGCTCACCGATCGCGGAAATTCAAGAGACCCAGTACTTC TRBJ2-5 TRBV18 - many
CARSLYIGTEAFF TGTGCCAGAAGCTTGTACATCGGCACTGAAGCTTTCTTT TRBJ1-1 TRBV7-3 - -
CSAMGGWTGELFF TGCAGTGCTATGGGGGGGTGGACCGGGGAGCTGTTTTTT TRBJ2-2 TRBV20-1 TRBD2 -
CAISDRQGIGGEQFF TGTGCCATCAGTGATAGACAGGGTATCGGCGGGGAGCAGTTCTTC TRBJ2-1 TRBV10-3 TRBD1 many
CASSHYPGQINSPLHF TGTGCCAGCAGCCATTACCCGGGACAGATAAATTCACCCCTCCACTTT TRBJ1-6 TRBV11-2 TRBD1 many
CASSLSFGTELAEQYF TGCGCCAGCAGTCTATCGTTCGGGACAGAGCTTGCCGAGCAGTACTTC TRBJ2-7 TRBV4-1 TRBD1 many
CASSQILAGVFSLGANVLTF TGCGCCAGCAGCCAGATACTAGCGGGGGTTTTTTCTCTGGGGGCCAACGTCCTGACTTTC TRBJ2-6 TRBV4-3 TRBD2 many
CASGLDRGNIQYF TGTGCCAGCGGGCTTGACAGGGGGAACATTCAGTACTTC TRBJ2-4 TRBV28 TRBD1 few
CASSYRTGTGIRNEQFF TGTGCCAGCAGTTACAGGACCGGGACAGGGATTCGGAATGAGCAGTTCTTC TRBJ2-1 TRBV6-5 TRBD1 -
CASSYSSAGAPTTEAFF TGTGCCAGCAGTTACTCGTCAGCAGGGGCCCCGACCACTGAAGCTTTCTTT TRBJ1-1 TRBV6-2/TRBV6-3 - many
CASSSQGVQPQHF TGTGCCAGCAGTTCTCAGGGTGTCCAGCCCCAGCATTTT TRBJ1-5 TRBV6-5 - -
CASIGLAGGPSSYEQYF TGTGCCAGCATCGGACTAGCGGGAGGGCCTAGCTCCTACGAGCAGTACTTC TRBJ2-7 TRBV6-1 TRBD2 few
CASSLGPLVEQFF TGTGCCAGCAGCTTAGGGCCACTAGTAGAGCAGTTCTTC TRBJ2-1 TRBV11-2 - many
CSASMAQVNSPLHF TGCAGTGCTAGTATGGCACAGGTGAATTCACCCCTCCACTTT TRBJ1-6 TRBV20-1 - many
CASSEAGLASSTDTQYF TGTGCCAGCAGTGAAGCGGGGCTAGCGTCAAGCACAGATACGCAGTATTTT TRBJ2-3 TRBV6-1 - many
CAIRLAGGSANTEAFF TGTGCCATCAGACTAGCCGGCGGAAGCGCTAACACTGAAGCTTTCTTT TRBJ1-1 TRBV10-3 - many
CAISDQGRERTGELFF TGTGCCATCAGTGACCAGGGCCGGGAGCGCACCGGGGAGCTGTTTTTT TRBJ2-2 TRBV10-3 - many
CSAPIFGHNEQFF TGCAGTGCCCCCATTTTCGGCCACAATGAGCAGTTCTTC TRBJ2-1 TRBV20-1 - -
CASSRLAGEFAGELFF TGTGCCAGTAGTAGACTAGCGGGAGAGTTCGCCGGGGAGCTGTTTTTT TRBJ2-2 TRBV19 TRBD2 many
CASSWSGGPTESFF TGTGCCAGCAGCTGGAGTGGCGGGCCCACTGAATCTTTCTTT TRBJ1-1 TRBV11-2 - once
CASSLTSLRDSLNEKLFF TGTGCCAGCAGCTTGACGTCTTTAAGGGACAGCCTTAATGAAAAACTGTTTTTT TRBJ1-4 TRBV5-6 TRBD1 many
CASSLFSDGDQETQYF TGTGCCAGCAGCCTATTTAGTGATGGGGATCAAGAGACCCAGTACTTC TRBJ2-5 TRBV7-9 - many
CASSFGAGFYEQYF TGTGCCAGCAGCTTTGGCGCAGGGTTTTACGAGCAGTACTTC TRBJ2-7 TRBV5-8 - many
CASSPSGREETQYF TGCGCCAGCAGCCCTAGCGGCCGGGAGGAGACCCAGTACTTC TRBJ2-5 TRBV5-1 TRBD2 few
CSARDNSLSREQYF TGCAGTGCTAGAGATAACTCCCTTTCTCGGGAGCAGTACTTC TRBJ2-7 TRBV20-1 - many
CASTPRSTSYEQYF TGTGCCAGCACCCCGAGGTCGACCTCCTACGAGCAGTACTTC TRBJ2-7 TRBV6-1 - many
CASSLAHEQFF TGTGCCAGCAGCTTAGCGCATGAGCAGTTCTTC TRBJ2-1 TRBV7-2 - many
CASSSLHSYEQYF TGTGCCAGCAGCTCACTGCACTCCTACGAGCAGTACTTC TRBJ2-7 TRBV7-9 - many
CASSRSGLGQPQHF TGTGCCAGCTCACGGTCAGGGCTCGGTCAGCCCCAGCATTTT TRBJ1-5 TRBV18 - -
CASSFLGRWETQYF TGTGCCAGCAGTTTCCTGGGCCGGTGGGAGACCCAGTACTTC TRBJ2-5 TRBV12-3/TRBV12-4 - many
CSAYAGRGSTDTQYF TGCAGTGCTTACGCCGGGAGGGGTAGCACAGATACGCAGTATTTT TRBJ2-3 TRBV20-1 TRBD2 -
CASRGTVAGGYTF TGTGCCAGCAGAGGGACGGTCGCAGGGGGCTACACCTTC TRBJ1-2 TRBV6-1 - many